Listed here are 14 T cell receptor beta chains from one sample, sequenced in a study of glioma-infiltrating T cells after dendritic cell vaccination. TCRdb's table, derived via immunoSEQ multiplex PCR, lists solely in-frame clones and lacks some. There are around 90,000 clones in the sample; 79% occur only once, and 6% lies in the top ten. The sample was blood, taken before dendritic cell vaccination. Source of these receptors: a human donor with glioblastoma.

CDR3 sequence: CASSPVAGGTYEQYF. CDR3 coding DNA: TGTGCCAGCAGCCCAGTAGCGGGGGGCACCTACGAGCAGTACTTC. The V gene is TRBV6-5, the J gene TRBJ2-7; 10 positions match TRBD2. The CDR3 is made up of 15 amino acids. Trimming took 6 bases from V and 2 from J; bases not matched to a gene: 7. CDR1 is MNHEY, CDR2 SVGAGI, per germline.

The V gene is TRBV11-2, the J gene TRBJ2-7, with 7 bases lining up with TRBD2. CDR3 length: 13 amino acids. Germline V lookup: CDR1 SGHAT, CDR2 FQNNGV. V shed 1 base and J 6 bases; nucleotides not matched to a gene: 3. Written as DNA, the CDR3 is TGTGCCAGCAGCTTAGGCGCGGGGGTCGAGCAGTACTTC. It codes for CASSLGAGVEQYF.

V gene TRBV7-6 combines with J gene TRBJ2-2; D is possibly TRBD1 (5 bases). The CDR3 runs to 16 residues. Germline CDR1 and CDR2: SGHVS and FNYEAQ. V was trimmed by 0 bases and J by 4 bases, leaving 12 bases between them. The CDR3 sequence is CASSLADPTGTGELFF. The DNA for the CDR3 is TGTGCCAGCAGCTTAGCGGACCCCACAGGCACCGGGGAGCTGTTTTTT.

V and J are TRBV19 and TRBJ2-1; unclear D gene. With 1 base removed from V and 2 bases from J, the gap between germline ends came to 9 bases. Germline CDR1 reads LNHDA; CDR2 reads SQIVND (reference sequence). The CDR3 length is 15 residues. The CDR3 protein is CASSIGEITYNEQFF. The CDR3 region has the DNA TGTGCCAGTAGTATAGGTGAGATCACCTACAATGAGCAGTTCTTC.

This chain joins TRBV27 and TRBJ2-7, with D tentatively TRBD1 (5 bases). Germline CDR1 reads MNHEY; CDR2 reads SMNVEV (reference sequence). V dropped 4 bases and J dropped 2 bases, with 18 bases sitting between them. The CDR3 length is 16 residues. The CDR3 is CASSYPDRPFPYEQYF. The CDR3 DNA reads TGTGCCAGCAGTTATCCCGACAGACCTTTTCCCTACGAGCAGTACTTC.

The chain recombines TRBV10-3 with TRBJ2-5; tentative D call: TRBD2 (5 bases). The CDR3 length is 16 residues. CDR1 is ENHRY and CDR2 is SYGVKD in the germline V gene. Trimming removed 3 bases from V and 3 bases from J, with 17 bases in between. The CDR3 coding sequence is TGTGCCATCAGTGACCTCCGCAAGGGAGACAAAGAGACCCAGTACTTC. This translates into CAISDLRKGDKETQYF.

The chain employs TRBV15 and TRBJ1-1; the D gene is possibly TRBD1 (5 bases). The CDR3 loop spans 19 amino acids. Trimming cost V 0 bases and J 8 bases, with 28 bases left between them. The germline gives CDR1 LNHNV, CDR2 YYDKDF (reference sequence). The CDR3 here is CATSRDPHPILRQRKEAFF. Written as DNA, the CDR3 is TGTGCCACCAGCAGAGATCCGCACCCCATACTTAGACAGAGAAAAGAAGCTTTCTTT.

The chain combines TRBV5-1 with TRBJ2-2; TRBD1 is a possible D gene (6 bases). The CDR3 spans 16 residues. V gave up 7 bases and J gave up 3 bases, with 19 bases separating them. Germline V CDR1 and CDR2: SGHRS, YFSETQ. CDR3 DNA sequence: TGCGCCAGCCTCCGGAATACAGGGAGCGACACCGGGGAGCTGTTTTTT. Its translation: CASLRNTGSDTGELFF.

The chain joins TRBV2 to TRBJ2-3; D is ambiguous. The germline V gene has CDR1 SNHLY and CDR2 FYNNEI. V was pared by 8 bases and J by 5 bases, with 14 bases between. The CDR3 length is 13 residues. CDR3 sequence reads: CASEIERRDTQYF. CDR3 nucleotide sequence: TGTGCCAGCGAAATCGAACGTAGAGATACGCAGTATTTT.

The gene calls are TRBV19 and TRBJ1-4; 7 nucleotides match TRBD1. CDR3 size: 15 residues. Trimming removed 6 bases from V and 6 bases from J; junction bases left unmatched: 10. In germline, CDR1 is LNHDA, CDR2 SQIVND (reference sequence). The CDR3: CASRPSQGLYEKLFF. The CDR3 DNA follows: TGTGCCAGTAGACCTTCACAGGGGTTGTATGAAAAACTGTTTTTT.

CDR3 in amino acids: CASSFMDRGHGYTF. CDR3 bases: TGCGCCAGCAGCTTCATGGACAGGGGGCATGGCTACACCTTC. The chain recombines TRBV5-1 with TRBJ1-2; TRBD1 agrees at 11 bases. This CDR3 has 14 amino acids. Germline lookup yields CDR1 SGHRS and CDR2 YFSETQ. V shed 2 bases, J shed 6 bases, and the junction held 3 bases outside the gene matches.

The chain is built from TRBV2 and TRBJ1-5, with TRBD1 matching over 10 bases. Germline loops: CDR1 SNHLY, CDR2 FYNNEI. This CDR3 has 17 amino acids. J lost 9 bases, V lost 4 bases, and 15 bases had no gene match. The DNA for the CDR3 is TGTGCCAGCAGTGGGGGGACAGGGGTAAAATTGGGTGGGCCCCAGCATTTT. Translated, it gives CASSGGTGVKLGGPQHF. Based on the CDR3 plus reference TRBV2 and TRBJ1-5, the full variable domain is EPEVTQTPSHQVTQMGQEVILRCVPISNHLYFYWYRQILGQKVEFLVSFYNNEISEKSEIFDDQFSVERPDGSNFTLKIRSTKLEDSAMYFCASSGGTGVKLGGPQHFGDGTRLSIL.

This rearrangement joins TRBV27 to TRBJ2-7; D is perhaps TRBD1 (6 bases). Trimming removed 7 bases at V and 0 bases at J, with 25 bases between. The length of the CDR3 is 18 residues. Germline V gene data show CDR1 as MNHEY and CDR2 as SMNVEV (reference sequence). The CDR3 sequence: CASKFAGEVGASSYEQYF. The CDR3 coding sequence is TGTGCCAGCAAGTTTGCAGGGGAAGTGGGAGCGAGCTCCTACGAGCAGTACTTC.

This clone appeared once. The CDR3, as DNA: TGCGCCAGCTCCTCCGGTTTCAGGTGGGATGAGCAGTTCTTC. The encoded protein is CASSSGFRWDEQFF. This rearrangement joins TRBV10-2 to TRBJ2-1, with D hard to call. Trimming cost V 8 bases and J 8 bases, with 19 bases left between them. This CDR3 contains 14 residues. Per the germline V gene, CDR1 is WSHSY and CDR2 is SAAADI.